The 6 T cell receptor beta chains below come from one sample, sequenced in a study of T cell changes during pregnancy in multiple sclerosis. Generated by immunoSEQ multiplex PCR, the TCRdb table keeps only in-frame clones and is missing some. The sample has approximately 85,000 clones; approximately 94% are singletons. The material was peripheral blood, obtained in the third trimester of pregnancy. These receptor sequences come from a female donor with multiple sclerosis, enrolled in a pregnancy study.

V is TRBV9 and J is TRBJ2-3; 11 nucleotides align to TRBD2. CDR1 and CDR2 from the germline V gene are SGDLS and YYNGEE. The CDR3 contains 17 residues. Trimming cost V 0 bases and J 1 base; bases outside gene matches: 4. This chain's CDR3 is CASSVASGGPRTDTQYF. The CDR3 DNA is TGTGCCAGCAGCGTAGCTAGCGGGGGGCCCCGCACAGATACGCAGTATTTT.

The V and J genes are TRBV27 and TRBJ1-3; the D gene is possibly TRBD1 (6 bases). V was cut by 0 bases and J by 1 base, with 10 bases left in between. The CDR3 has 16 residues. The germline gives CDR1 MNHEY, CDR2 SMNVEV (reference sequence). The CDR3 here is CASSLSQGISGNTIYF. As DNA, the CDR3 is TGTGCCAGCAGTTTATCGCAGGGGATTTCTGGAAACACCATATATTTT.

The chain joins TRBV5-1 to TRBJ1-1, with 8 bases identical to TRBD1. The V gene end was trimmed by 4 bases and the J gene end by 8 bases; junction bases not matched to a gene: 10. The germline V gene has CDR1 SGHRS and CDR2 YFSETQ. This CDR3 is built from 14 residues. The CDR3 sequence is CASSPYRGGVEAFF. CDR3 bases: TGCGCCAGCAGCCCTTACAGGGGGGGGGTCGAAGCTTTCTTT.

The chain couples TRBV7-2 to TRBJ1-2; D remains unclear. Looked up from germline, CDR1 is SGHTA and CDR2 is FQGNSA. The CDR3 consists of 14 residues. V gave up 5 bases and J gave up 4 bases, with 14 bases separating them. The CDR3 region is CASSPPAGSYGYTF. The DNA of the CDR3 is TGTGCCAGCAGCCCCCCAGCCGGGAGCTATGGCTACACCTTC. The variable domain in full, with the rest retrieved from reference TRBV7-2 and TRBJ1-2, is GAGVSQSPSNKVTEKGKDVELRCDPISGHTALYWYRQSLGQGLEFLIYFQGNSAPDKSGLPSDRFSAERTGGSVSTLTIQRTQQEDSAVYLCASSPPAGSYGYTFGSGTRLTVV.

The J gene is TRBJ2-7, the V gene TRBV6-1; tentative D call: TRBD1 (6 bases). CDR1 and CDR2 from the germline V gene are MNHNS and SASEGT. The CDR3 is 14 amino acids. The ends were cut back, 0 bases at V and 4 bases at J, with 10 bases in the middle. This CDR3 is CASSEAGQGYEQYF. CDR3 DNA: TGTGCCAGCAGTGAAGCAGGTCAGGGGTACGAGCAGTACTTC.

The chain couples TRBV6-5 to TRBJ2-3; 9 nucleotides align to TRBD2. The germline V gene has CDR1 MNHEY and CDR2 SVGAGI. The length of the CDR3 is 15 residues. Trimming at V came to 8 bases and at J to 3 bases, leaving 9 bases not matched to a gene. The CDR3 sequence: CASRPGLAGTDTQYF. In DNA form, the CDR3 reads TGTGCCAGCCGACCGGGACTAGCTGGAACAGATACGCAGTATTTT.